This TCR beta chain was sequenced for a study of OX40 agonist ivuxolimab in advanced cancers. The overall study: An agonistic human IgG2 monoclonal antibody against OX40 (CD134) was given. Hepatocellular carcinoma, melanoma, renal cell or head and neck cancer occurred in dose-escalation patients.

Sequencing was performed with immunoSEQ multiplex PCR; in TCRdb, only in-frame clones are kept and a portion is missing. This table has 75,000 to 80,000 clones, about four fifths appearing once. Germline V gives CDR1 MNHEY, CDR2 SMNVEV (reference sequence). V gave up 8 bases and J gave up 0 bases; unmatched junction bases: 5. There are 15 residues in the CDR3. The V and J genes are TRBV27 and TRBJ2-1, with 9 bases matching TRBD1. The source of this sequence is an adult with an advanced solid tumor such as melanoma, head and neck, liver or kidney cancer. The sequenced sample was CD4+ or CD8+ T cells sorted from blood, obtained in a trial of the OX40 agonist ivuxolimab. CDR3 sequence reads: CASFTTGGSYNEQFF. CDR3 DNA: TGTGCCAGCTTCACGACAGGGGGCTCCTACAATGAGCAGTTCTTC.